The 3 T cell receptor beta chains given below trace back to one sample, sequenced in a study of T cell responses to AZD1222 COVID-19 vaccine. The protocol was immunoSEQ multiplex PCR, while the TCRdb copy is restricted to in-frame clones and leaves out a portion. Counted here are 100,000 or so clones, around nine tenths occurring once; the ten biggest clones make up 16%. The sequenced sample was peripheral blood, obtained on day 0 of AZD1222 vaccination. The receptors here all came from an adult in good health.

The chain couples TRBV6-2 or TRBV6-3 to TRBJ1-5, with TRBD1 as a possible D gene (5 bases). Trimming left V 5 bases short and J 3 bases short, with 14 bases between. Germline V CDR1 and CDR2: MNHEY, SVGEGT. The CDR3 length is 15 residues. The CDR3: CASSATGPPNQPQHF. The DNA of the CDR3 is TGTGCCAGCAGTGCCACGGGACCTCCCAATCAGCCCCAGCATTTT.

The V gene is TRBV12-3 or TRBV12-4, the J gene TRBJ2-5; possible D gene TRBD2, 7 bases. Trimming left V 8 bases short and J 5 bases short, with 15 bases between. The CDR3 spans 13 residues. The CDR3 DNA reads TGTGCCAGCGCCCCGGGGGGCAGCGAGACCCAGTACTTC. It codes for CASAPGGSETQYF.

This clone is labeled as medium-sized (0.01 to 0.1%). This sample also contains other DNA sequences that code for the same CDR3. The gene calls are TRBV19 and TRBJ1-1, with D maybe TRBD1 (5 bases). Per the germline V gene, CDR1 is LNHDA and CDR2 is SQIVND (reference sequence). This CDR3 is 14 amino acids long. The V and J ends lost 1 base and 1 base respectively, with 7 bases between them. CDR3 sequence (DNA): TGTGCCAGTAGTATAGGCAGGGCGAACACTGAAGCTTTCTTT. The encoded protein is CASSIGRANTEAFF.